This record covers a single TCR beta chain. The sample originates from a study of OX40 agonist ivuxolimab in advanced cancers. Study at large: Averaging about 60 years in age, with a range of roughly 23 to 80, the cohort was 65% to 90% male.

Method: immunoSEQ multiplex PCR; TCRdb's copy keeps in-frame clones and lacks some. The table records around 62,000 clones, more than 65% of them present only once. The V and J ends lost 4 bases and 0 bases, in that order; junction bases with no gene match: 8. Germline V gene sequence: CDR1 MNHNY, CDR2 SVGAGI (reference sequence). This CDR3 has 16 residues. The J gene is TRBJ1-2, the V gene TRBV6-6; 7 nucleotides align to TRBD1. This sequence was found in an adult with an advanced solid tumor such as melanoma, head and neck, liver or kidney cancer. Sequencing was performed on CD4+ or CD8+ T cells sorted from blood, taken in a trial of the OX40 agonist ivuxolimab. The CDR3 reads CASSLSGTDTNYGYTF. The CDR3 coding sequence is TGTGCCAGCAGTTTATCCGGGACAGACACTAACTATGGCTACACCTTC.